This T cell receptor (beta chain) was sequenced in a study of cytomegalovirus exposure and HLA in healthy donors. V was trimmed by 0 bases and J by 8 bases, leaving 13 bases between them. Germline assignment: CDR1 ENHRY and CDR2 SYGVKD. CDR3 length: 14 residues. Clones were read by immunoSEQ multiplex PCR, and TCRdb kept only the in-frame ones, dropping some. The sample shows 150,000 to 170,000 clones, about 86% of them seen only once. This TCR was sampled from a human donor in good health. Sequencing was done on a sample of PBMCs. This chain connects TRBV10-3 to TRBJ1-2; D unresolved. DNA for the CDR3: TGTGCCATCAGTGAGTCTGAGACATTCAACGGCTACACCTTC. It yields the protein CAISESETFNGYTF.